What follows describes a single T cell receptor (beta chain). Its cognate antigen has yet to be identified. The sample holds no much larger clone one base away, and base qualities are not on file. V is reduced by 5 bases and J by 5 bases, leaving a spacing of 21 bases between them. CDR1 DFQATT and CDR2 SNEGSKA were looked up in the germline V gene (reference sequence). The CDR3 measures 15 amino acids from cysteine to phenylalanine. The sequence is cut down to CDR3 DNA, 45 bases in frame from base 1. The sample belongs to a study of blood T cells in healthy people across ages (dated by TCRdb to between 2015 and 2016). About the investigation overall: Template switching captured roughly one uniquely barcoded TCR beta cDNA molecule per two T cells in model experiments. Age-related changes in TCR beta repertoire diversity were measured in the study by deep sequencing normalized with unique cDNA molecular identifiers. Four age groups were formed from the donors: young (average 16 years), middle-aged (approximately 39), aged (around 68) and long-lived (around 82). To avoid experimental bias, donors of different ages were randomly spread across the sequencing lanes. For two donors (one aged 18 to 29 and one aged 80 or older), the study analyzed two additional independent replicas of 1 million unique cDNA reads from the same blood draw.

Library method: 5' RACE. Sequencing was performed on an Illumina HiSeq 2500. The second PCR ran for roughly 6 to 11 cycles and used a J-beta primer mix along with a sample-barcoded 5' primer. A unique molecular identifier was introduced onto each TCR beta cDNA molecule by a template-switch 5' adaptor carrying 12 random nucleotides. At least 3 million CDR3-containing paired-end reads were obtained from each sample. First-strand cDNA synthesis was performed from all RNA using the Mint cDNA synthesis kit, with priming by a TRBC-specific oligonucleotide. After uracil-DNA glycosylase treatment, a first 18-cycle PCR used universal primers M1SS and BC2_uni_R on all cDNA. From the authors' description of their analysis: For normalization, 1 million high-quality reads, each with a distinct molecular identifier, were randomly selected from each sample. Reads sharing molecular identifiers were discarded rather than binned into consensus sequences. MiTCR, run with a Q25 quality threshold and the strictest error-elimination algorithm, handled CDR3 identification, clonotype clustering and error correction. Lower-bound total TCR beta diversity was estimated with a nonparametric unseen species model using Euler transformation. In TCRdb, the public reads were trimmed at Q25 with fastp and aligned with MiXCR, with productive beta chains retained. Merged by CDR3 protein, the rows form single entries marked with the most common genes and DNA. The authors' filters were not applied to this entry. The sample includes 650,000 to 1,000,000 distinct CDR3 sequences, with about 36% observed a single time. In total, the top ten clones hold 10% to 15% of the sample.

Beyond this particular receptor, the publication reports: Observed TCR beta diversity correlated strongly with the percentage of naive T cells measured by flow cytometry. The CMV infection status of donors was not known, potentially confounding age-related changes in expanded clonotypes. Observed TCR beta diversity per million T cells fell roughly linearly with age, and a significant reduction was already apparent by age approximately 40. Estimates of total diversity based on one million sequenced T cells were considered lower bounds and underestimates. Compared with the aged group, the long-lived group had more naive CD4+ T cells, fewer expanded clones and increased TCR diversity, suggesting age selection. Since profiling was done on bulk unsorted PBMCs, naive and antigen-experienced compartments could not be conclusively compared.

Donors were 30 to 45 systemically healthy Caucasian individuals from Russia aged 6 to 90 years. Each donor gave 8 to 10 milliliters of peripheral blood, drawn into EDTA-treated Vacutainer tubes. Ficoll-Paque density-gradient centrifugation was used to isolate PBMCs, with at least 6.5 million obtained per sample. Total RNA, at least 5 micrograms per sample, was extracted from PBMCs with Trizol reagent. Naive CD45RAhigh/CD27high T cell percentages were measured by flow cytometry on a PBMC aliquot from every donor. Material: blood. The receptor chain draws on TRBV20-1 and TRBJ1-1, with TRBD1 as a weak D call on 5 bases. The source is a man aged 18-30 years in good health. CDR3 sequence: CSAPTGEGWWTEAFF. The DNA sequence follows: TGCAGTGCTCCCACGGGGGAGGGATGGTGGACTGAAGCTTTCTTT.